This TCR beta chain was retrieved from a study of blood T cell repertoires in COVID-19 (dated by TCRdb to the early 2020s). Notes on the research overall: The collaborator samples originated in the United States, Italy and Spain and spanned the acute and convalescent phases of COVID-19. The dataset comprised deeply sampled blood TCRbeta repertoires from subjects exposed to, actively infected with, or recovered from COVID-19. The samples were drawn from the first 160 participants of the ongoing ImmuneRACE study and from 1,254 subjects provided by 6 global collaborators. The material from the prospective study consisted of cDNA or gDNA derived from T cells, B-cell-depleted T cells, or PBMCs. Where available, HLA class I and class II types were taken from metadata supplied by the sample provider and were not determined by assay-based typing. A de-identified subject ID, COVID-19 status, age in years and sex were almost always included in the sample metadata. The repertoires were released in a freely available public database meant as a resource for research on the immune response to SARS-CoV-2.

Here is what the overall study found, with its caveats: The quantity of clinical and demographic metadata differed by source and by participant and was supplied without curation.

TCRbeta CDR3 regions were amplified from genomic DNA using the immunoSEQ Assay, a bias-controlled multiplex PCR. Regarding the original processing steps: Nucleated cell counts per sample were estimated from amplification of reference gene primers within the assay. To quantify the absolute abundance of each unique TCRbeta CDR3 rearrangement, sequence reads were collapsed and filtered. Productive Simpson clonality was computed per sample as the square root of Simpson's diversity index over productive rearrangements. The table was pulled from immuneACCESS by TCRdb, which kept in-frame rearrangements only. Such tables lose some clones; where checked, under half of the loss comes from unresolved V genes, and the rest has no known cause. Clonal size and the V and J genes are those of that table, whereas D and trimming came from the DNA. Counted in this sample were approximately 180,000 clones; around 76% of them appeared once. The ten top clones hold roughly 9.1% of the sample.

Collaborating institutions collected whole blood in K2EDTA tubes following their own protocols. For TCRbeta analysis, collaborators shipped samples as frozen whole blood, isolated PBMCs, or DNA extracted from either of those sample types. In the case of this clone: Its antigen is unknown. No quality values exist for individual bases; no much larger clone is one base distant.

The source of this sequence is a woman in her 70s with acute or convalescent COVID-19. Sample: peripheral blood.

DNA sequence: TGTGCCAGCAGTGAAACAAACAGGGGTAATTCACCCCTCCACTTT. Its translation is CASSETNRGNSPLHF. The sequence is built from TRBV25-1 and TRBJ1-6, with TRBD1 matching 7 junction bases. The CDR3 holds 15 amino acids from the cysteine to the phenylalanine. Left in the record is the CDR3 DNA by itself, 45 bases read in frame from the first base. Compared with germline, V lacks 2 bases and J lacks 6 bases; bases without a gene match: 4. CDR1 and CDR2 are read off the germline V gene as MGHDK and SYGVNS.